This T cell receptor beta chain emerged from a study of T-cell reconstitution after alpha-beta-depleted transplantation in children. This clonotype was counted ten times or more. Antigen: not known. Germline-derived CDR1 and CDR2 are SGHAT and FQNNGV. This CDR3 is 13 amino acids long. V lost 7 bases and J lost 11; bases outside the gene matches: 10. The TCRbeta library incorporated unique molecular identifiers. One entry per CDR3 protein, called by TCRdb with MiXCR from the PCR reads. The table has 180,000 or so distinct CDR3 sequences, 6.3% seen once; the top ten hold 4.5%. Study conclusions and caveats: It was newly produced T cells that mostly accounted for T-cell counts and diversity one year after transplant. There were reportedly several hundred expanded graft clones from which alpha-beta T cells came about two months after transplant. Surviving recipient T cells and thymic progenitors produced the high day-60 TCRbeta diversity seen in some patients.

The sample here was PBMCs, taken before TCRalphabeta/CD19-depleted stem cell transplant. This chain connects TRBV11-2 to TRBJ1-1; TRBD1 aligns across 10 bases. The source is a girl under three years old with combined immunodeficiency, due to receive a stem cell transplant. The CDR3 region has the DNA TGTGCCAGCACCCGAGGGACAGGGGTAGGGGCTTTCTTT. Translating gives CASTRGTGVGAFF.